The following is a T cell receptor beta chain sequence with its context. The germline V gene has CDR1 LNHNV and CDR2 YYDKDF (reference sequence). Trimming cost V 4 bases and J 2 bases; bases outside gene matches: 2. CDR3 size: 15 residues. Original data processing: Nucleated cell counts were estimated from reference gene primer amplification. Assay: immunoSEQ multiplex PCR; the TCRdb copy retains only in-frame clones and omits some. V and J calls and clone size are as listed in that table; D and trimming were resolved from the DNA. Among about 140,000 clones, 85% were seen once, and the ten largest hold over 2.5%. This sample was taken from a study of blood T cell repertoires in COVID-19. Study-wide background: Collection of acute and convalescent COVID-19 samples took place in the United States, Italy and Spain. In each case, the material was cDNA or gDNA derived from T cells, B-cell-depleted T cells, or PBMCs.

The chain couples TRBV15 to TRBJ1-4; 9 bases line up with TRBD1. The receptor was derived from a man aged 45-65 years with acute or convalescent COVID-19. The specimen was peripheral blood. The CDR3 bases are TGTGCCACCAGCACTGGGACAGGGACTAATGAAAAACTGTTTTTT. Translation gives CATSTGTGTNEKLFF.